The rows below give T cell receptor beta chains drawn from one sample of a study of T cell responses to AZD1222 COVID-19 vaccine. Sequencing used immunoSEQ multiplex PCR; TCRdb keeps in-frame clones, though not all of them. This sample has roughly 99,000 clones, with 70% to 90% found just once. The input for sequencing was peripheral blood, taken 28 days after the second AZD1222 dose. These receptors were collected from an adult who received the AZD1222 COVID-19 vaccine. Both conserved end residues are part of each CDR3. Fields, in order: J gene, D gene, V gene, clone size, CDR3 protein, CDR3 DNA. The D gene is left open where the match is weak. Clone size is stated in some rows and not others, as once, few, many or a class when expanded.

j_gene: TRBJ2-7; d_gene: -; v_gene: TRBV7-9; abundance: once; CDR3aa: CASSQKYEQYF; CDR3nt: TGTGCCAGCAGCCAAAAATACGAGCAGTACTTC
j_gene: TRBJ1-6; d_gene: TRBD1; v_gene: TRBV10-3; abundance: -; CDR3aa: CAISDRQGEHSPLHF; CDR3nt: TGTGCCATCAGTGACAGACAGGGGGAACATTCACCCCTCCACTTT
j_gene: TRBJ1-2; d_gene: -; v_gene: TRBV19; abundance: -; CDR3aa: CASSIGLGEGGYTF; CDR3nt: TGTGCCAGTAGTATAGGGCTAGGGGAAGGCGGCTACACCTTC
j_gene: TRBJ1-6; d_gene: TRBD1; v_gene: TRBV18; abundance: -; CDR3aa: CASSPPSGQANSPLHF; CDR3nt: TGTGCCAGCTCACCACCGTCGGGACAGGCTAATTCACCCCTCCACTTT
j_gene: TRBJ1-1; d_gene: -; v_gene: TRBV6-6; abundance: -; CDR3aa: CASRTGRVGTEAFF; CDR3nt: TGTGCCAGCAGAACAGGGCGCGTTGGTACTGAAGCTTTCTTT
j_gene: TRBJ1-2; d_gene: TRBD1; v_gene: TRBV28; abundance: -; CDR3aa: CASSLQGAGGYTF; CDR3nt: TGTGCCAGCAGTCTCCAGGGGGCGGGTGGCTACACCTTC
j_gene: TRBJ1-5; d_gene: -; v_gene: TRBV7-8; abundance: -; CDR3aa: CASSLGGDQPQHF; CDR3nt: TGTGCCAGCAGCTTAGGGGGGGACCAGCCCCAGCATTTT
j_gene: TRBJ1-2; d_gene: -; v_gene: TRBV6-5; abundance: -; CDR3aa: CASMALITTGGYTF; CDR3nt: TGTGCCAGCATGGCACTTATAACAACAGGGGGCTACACCTTC
j_gene: TRBJ2-7; d_gene: -; v_gene: TRBV28; abundance: -; CDR3aa: CASQSSGSSYEQYF; CDR3nt: TGTGCCAGCCAAAGCAGCGGCAGCTCCTACGAGCAGTACTTC
j_gene: TRBJ1-1; d_gene: TRBD1; v_gene: TRBV10-3; abundance: -; CDR3aa: CAIGATGRNTEAFF; CDR3nt: TGTGCCATCGGAGCGACAGGGCGGAACACTGAAGCTTTCTTT
j_gene: TRBJ1-5; d_gene: -; v_gene: TRBV28; abundance: -; CDR3aa: CASSPLGARNQPQHF; CDR3nt: TGTGCCAGCAGCCCCTTAGGGGCGAGGAATCAGCCCCAGCATTTT
j_gene: TRBJ2-1; d_gene: TRBD2; v_gene: TRBV3-1/TRBV3-2; abundance: -; CDR3aa: CASSGLGSYNEQFF; CDR3nt: TGTGCCAGCAGTGGACTAGGGTCCTACAATGAGCAGTTCTTC
j_gene: TRBJ2-7; d_gene: TRBD2; v_gene: TRBV6-1; abundance: -; CDR3aa: CASSEFGREGDEQYF; CDR3nt: TGTGCCAGCAGTGAATTTGGGAGGGAAGGGGACGAGCAGTACTTC
j_gene: TRBJ2-4; d_gene: TRBD2; v_gene: TRBV4-2; abundance: few; CDR3aa: CASSQDGGGNIQYF; CDR3nt: TGTGCCAGCAGCCAAGATGGGGGGGGAAACATTCAGTACTTC
j_gene: TRBJ2-2; d_gene: -; v_gene: TRBV6-5; abundance: few; CDR3aa: CAAGASNTGELFF; CDR3nt: TGTGCCGCGGGGGCCAGCAACACCGGGGAGCTGTTTTTT
j_gene: TRBJ1-2; d_gene: -; v_gene: TRBV6-5; abundance: -; CDR3aa: CASSSAGNYGYTF; CDR3nt: TGTGCCAGCAGTTCTGCTGGTAACTATGGCTACACCTTC
j_gene: TRBJ1-1; d_gene: -; v_gene: TRBV4-2; abundance: many; CDR3aa: CATKEGGTEAFF; CDR3nt: TGTGCCACCAAAGAGGGGGGGACTGAAGCTTTCTTT
j_gene: TRBJ2-1; d_gene: -; v_gene: TRBV5-4; abundance: -; CDR3aa: CASAVDATYNEQFF; CDR3nt: TGTGCCAGCGCGGTCGATGCCACCTACAATGAGCAGTTCTTC
j_gene: TRBJ2-2; d_gene: TRBD2; v_gene: TRBV6-2/TRBV6-3; abundance: -; CDR3aa: CASSDPGLATFGELFF; CDR3nt: TGTGCCAGCAGTGATCCGGGACTAGCCACATTCGGGGAGCTGTTTTTT
j_gene: TRBJ2-1; d_gene: TRBD1; v_gene: TRBV5-1; abundance: -; CDR3aa: CASSLAPDRGNEQFF; CDR3nt: TGCGCCAGCAGCTTGGCACCGGACAGGGGGAATGAGCAGTTCTTC
j_gene: TRBJ1-6; d_gene: -; v_gene: TRBV28; abundance: -; CDR3aa: CASSPPGGLSYNSPLHF; CDR3nt: TGTGCCAGCAGTCCACCCGGAGGGCTTTCCTATAATTCACCCCTCCACTTT
j_gene: TRBJ1-5; d_gene: -; v_gene: TRBV19; abundance: -; CDR3aa: CASSIFPGQNQPQHF; CDR3nt: TGTGCCAGTAGTATATTCCCAGGGCAAAATCAGCCCCAGCATTTT
j_gene: TRBJ1-6; d_gene: -; v_gene: TRBV19; abundance: once; CDR3aa: CATQSYYNSPLHF; CDR3nt: TGTGCCACCCAAAGCTACTATAATTCACCCCTCCACTTT
j_gene: TRBJ2-1; d_gene: TRBD1; v_gene: TRBV6-2/TRBV6-3; abundance: -; CDR3aa: CASSAGTAVGEQFF; CDR3nt: TGTGCCAGCAGTGCCGGGACAGCCGTCGGAGAGCAGTTCTTC
j_gene: TRBJ2-7; d_gene: TRBD1; v_gene: TRBV5-1; abundance: -; CDR3aa: CASSSGQGADEQYF; CDR3nt: TGCGCCAGCAGCTCGGGACAGGGGGCCGACGAGCAGTACTTC
j_gene: TRBJ1-3; d_gene: -; v_gene: TRBV5-1; abundance: -; CDR3aa: CASSPYREAGNTIYF; CDR3nt: TGCGCCAGCAGCCCTTACAGGGAGGCTGGAAACACCATATATTTT
j_gene: TRBJ2-7; d_gene: TRBD2; v_gene: TRBV5-1; abundance: -; CDR3aa: CASSFGAGGYYEQYF; CDR3nt: TGCGCCAGCAGCTTCGGCGCGGGGGGATACTACGAGCAGTACTTC
j_gene: TRBJ2-7; d_gene: TRBD1; v_gene: TRBV28; abundance: -; CDR3aa: CASSQRDSYYEQYF; CDR3nt: TGTGCCAGCTCCCAACGGGACAGCTACTACGAGCAGTACTTC
j_gene: TRBJ2-1; d_gene: -; v_gene: TRBV5-1; abundance: once; CDR3aa: CASSSEAASSYNEQFF; CDR3nt: TGCGCCAGCAGCTCGGAGGCGGCCAGCTCCTACAATGAGCAGTTCTTC
j_gene: TRBJ2-3; d_gene: -; v_gene: TRBV5-6; abundance: -; CDR3aa: CASNPRHLRNTDTQYF; CDR3nt: TGTGCCAGCAACCCTAGACACTTACGCAACACAGATACGCAGTATTTT
j_gene: TRBJ1-1; d_gene: -; v_gene: TRBV6-5; abundance: -; CDR3aa: CASSSTGVRAEAFF; CDR3nt: TGTGCCAGCAGTTCAACGGGCGTCCGCGCTGAAGCTTTCTTT
j_gene: TRBJ2-7; d_gene: -; v_gene: TRBV12-5; abundance: -; CDR3aa: CASGLGHYYEQYF; CDR3nt: TGTGCTAGTGGCCTGGGACACTACTACGAGCAGTACTTC
j_gene: TRBJ2-2; d_gene: -; v_gene: TRBV11-3; abundance: -; CDR3aa: CASTSNQNITKKLFF; CDR3nt: TGTGCCAGCACCTCAAATCAAAATATCACCAAAAAGCTGTTTTTT
j_gene: TRBJ1-2; d_gene: -; v_gene: TRBV3-1/TRBV3-2; abundance: -; CDR3aa: CASSHRDYGYTF; CDR3nt: TGTGCCAGCAGCCACAGGGACTATGGCTACACCTTC
j_gene: TRBJ1-3; d_gene: -; v_gene: TRBV5-6; abundance: -; CDR3aa: CASSLAPSPRDTIYF; CDR3nt: TGTGCCAGCAGCTTGGCTCCCTCCCCCCGGGACACCATATATTTT
j_gene: TRBJ2-5; d_gene: TRBD2; v_gene: TRBV4-3; abundance: -; CDR3aa: CASSQGLAGGRETQYF; CDR3nt: TGCGCCAGCAGCCAAGGACTAGCGGGGGGGCGGGAGACCCAGTACTTC
j_gene: TRBJ1-1; d_gene: -; v_gene: TRBV6-5; abundance: -; CDR3aa: CASSKQGNTEAFF; CDR3nt: TGTGCCAGCAGTAAGCAGGGGAACACTGAAGCTTTCTTT
j_gene: TRBJ2-7; d_gene: -; v_gene: TRBV4-3; abundance: -; CDR3aa: CASSQGMGTYEQYF; CDR3nt: TGCGCCAGCAGCCAGGGGATGGGGACCTACGAGCAGTACTTC
j_gene: TRBJ2-5; d_gene: TRBD1; v_gene: TRBV28; abundance: -; CDR3aa: CASSSPLGQLQETQYF; CDR3nt: TGTGCCAGCAGTTCCCCCCTGGGACAGTTGCAAGAGACCCAGTACTTC